This T cell receptor beta chain was retrieved from a study of CD8 T cells in ankylosing spondylitis (dated 2017 in TCRdb). As for the study more broadly: T cell receptor beta repertoires were profiled in healthy donors and ankylosing spondylitis patients so that disease-linked TCR variants could be found. In total, the full study cohort was made up of some 110 healthy donors and about two dozen ankylosing spondylitis patients. Peripheral blood was sampled, and synovial fluid was additionally collected from ankylosing spondylitis patients. What the research found in general, with its limitations: Blood from ankylosing spondylitis patients appeared to be characterized by a TCR beta motif composed of eight highly homologous amino acid variants. Some motif variants were previously reported in synovial fluid and blood of reactive arthritis patients, suggesting common disease-initiation mechanisms. In peripheral blood, the disease-linked clones were found at relatively low frequencies and had a CD8+ phenotype. Significant enrichment of the disease-linked clones was reported in matched synovial fluid samples from ankylosing spondylitis patients.

The cysteine opens and the phenylalanine closes a CDR3 of 13 amino acids. Only the CDR3 DNA is retained, 39 bases long and in frame from the first base. Looking up the germline V gene yields CDR1 MNHNS and CDR2 SASEGT. V and J lose 7 bases and 2 bases, and a span of 10 bases separates them. Sequencing was performed on an Illumina HiSeq 2500. Quantitative 5'-RACE with molecular barcodes was the method used to prepare the TCR beta libraries. Per the source publication's procedure: Disease-linked TCR variants were identified with a new computational method built on a probabilistic model of VDJ rearrangement. TCRdb reworked the public reads: Q25 trimming with fastp, MiXCR clone assembly, productive beta chains retained. Here each entry gathers all rows of one CDR3 protein and keeps the most common genes and DNA. The authors' filters were not applied to this entry. A total of some 140,000 distinct CDR3 sequences appear in this sample, roughly a sixth of them only once. The ten most abundant clones make up 30% to 35% of the sample.

For this clonotype: Its antigen specificity is not known. Qualities for individual bases were not recorded, and no much larger clone is one base off.

The origin of this receptor is a male donor with ankylosing spondylitis. The sequenced sample consisted of blood, either unsorted or a sorted T cell fraction (not recorded which). The chain couples TRBV6-1 to TRBJ2-3, with the D segment identity uncertain. CDR3 loop: CASTKDNTDTQYF. The DNA sequence follows: TGTGCCAGCACCAAAGACAACACAGATACGCAGTATTTT.